The 20 T cell receptor beta chains below come from one sample, sequenced in a study of blood T cell repertoires in COVID-19. Profiled with immunoSEQ multiplex PCR; TCRdb holds only in-frame clones, not every one. The sample includes around 480,000 clones, approximately 90% of them seen just once. The sequencing input was PBMCs or T cells enriched from blood (not recorded which). The source of these receptors is a woman under 30 who had recovered from COVID-19.

The rearrangement uses TRBV30 and TRBJ2-1, with D possibly matching TRBD2 (7 bases). The germline gives CDR1 GTSNPN, CDR2 SVGIG (reference sequence). This CDR3 is built from 14 residues. V was clipped by 2 bases and J by 4 bases, with 12 bases between them. The CDR3 DNA is TGTGCCTGGAGTAGGGGGGGGCTTTACAATGAGCAGTTCTTC. Its protein is CAWSRGGLYNEQFF.

This chain uses TRBV2 with TRBJ2-1; a possible D gene is TRBD1 (6 bases). Germline CDR1 is SNHLY and CDR2 is FYNNEI. The CDR3 sequence is 11 residues long. Trimming stripped 6 bases from V and 10 bases from J, with 10 bases between. The CDR3 DNA is TGTGCCAGCAGCTTCGACAGGGAGCAGTTCTTC. This sequence encodes CASSFDREQFF.

CDR3 amino acids: CAISEEIQETQYF. DNA for the CDR3: TGTGCCATCAGTGAGGAGATCCAAGAGACCCAGTACTTC. The V and J genes are TRBV10-3 and TRBJ2-5; D not certain. Germline loops: CDR1 ENHRY, CDR2 SYGVKD. V was pared by 2 bases and J by 1 base, with 5 bases between. The CDR3 has 13 amino acids.

The genes are TRBV28 and TRBJ2-1, with 9 bases that match TRBD1. V lost 7 bases to trimming and J lost 10 bases; unmatched junction nucleotides: 8. The V gene's germline CDR1 is MDHEN and CDR2 SYDVKM. This CDR3 is 13 amino acids long. CDR3 region: CASILAQGAEQFF. CDR3 DNA sequence: TGTGCCAGCATCCTCGCACAGGGGGCGGAGCAGTTCTTC.

J is TRBJ2-1 and V is TRBV6-5, with unresolved D. With 6 bases removed from V and 5 bases from J, the gap between germline ends came to 11 bases. There are 13 residues in the CDR3. Germline CDR1 is MNHEY and CDR2 is SVGAGI. CDR3 residues: CASSSPLNNEQFF. Here the CDR3 DNA reads TGTGCCAGCAGCTCCCCTTTAAACAATGAGCAGTTCTTC.

This chain uses TRBV7-3 with TRBJ2-3, with D perhaps matching TRBD2 (6 bases). Trimming removed 5 bases from V and 4 bases from J, with 10 bases in between. This CDR3 is 13 amino acids long. Germline values: CDR1 SGHTA, CDR2 FQGTGA. The CDR3 bases are TGTGCCAGCAGCGTCCGGGGGTCAGATACGCAGTATTTT. It is translated as CASSVRGSDTQYF.

This rearrangement joins TRBV11-2 to TRBJ2-7, with TRBD1 matching over 7 bases. The CDR3 loop spans 14 amino acids. Germline V gene sequence: CDR1 SGHAT, CDR2 FQNNGV. J gave up 3 bases and V 5 bases, and 7 bases lay outside the gene matches. This CDR3 reads CASSPDRIGYEQYF. The DNA of the CDR3 is TGTGCCAGCAGCCCGGACAGGATAGGCTACGAGCAGTACTTC.

This sequence joins TRBV12-3 or TRBV12-4 and TRBJ2-5; TRBD1 might be the D (5 bases). CDR3 length equals 13 residues. V lost 3 bases and J 2 bases, leaving 7 bases between the germline ends. The CDR3 coding sequence is TGTGCCAGCAGTTTGCAGGGTCAAGAGACCCAGTACTTC. This gives the protein CASSLQGQETQYF.

The chain combines TRBV5-4 with TRBJ1-2; D not certain. This CDR3 is 13 amino acids long. Between the trimmed V and J ends, which lost 0 bases and 5 bases, there was a span of 8 bases. Germline V gene lookup returns CDR1 SGHNT and CDR2 YYREEE (reference sequence). The CDR3 nucleotides are TGTGCCAGCAGCTTGGACGGACTATATGGCTACACCTTC. This sequence encodes CASSLDGLYGYTF.

The rearrangement uses TRBV27 and TRBJ1-1, with 8 nucleotides matching TRBD1. CDR1 and CDR2 (germline): MNHEY, SMNVEV (reference sequence). The V and J ends lost 3 bases and 8 bases, in that order; junction bases with no gene match: 5. This CDR3 has 13 amino acids. CDR3 coding DNA: TGTGCCAGCAGTTTTGGGAGGACAGGGGAAGCTTTCTTT. This translates into CASSFGRTGEAFF.

The V gene is TRBV18, the J gene TRBJ1-5; D unresolved. Germline loops: CDR1 KGHSH, CDR2 LQKENI. V dropped 3 bases and J dropped 3 bases, with 9 bases sitting between them. The CDR3 contains 14 residues. DNA for the CDR3: TGTGCCAGCTCACCCTTACAGATCAATCAGCCCCAGCATTTT. This translates into CASSPLQINQPQHF.

The J gene is TRBJ2-3, the V gene TRBV5-1; TRBD2 agrees at 9 bases. V gave up 2 bases and J gave up 4 bases; unmatched junction bases: 8. Looked up from germline, CDR1 is SGHRS and CDR2 is YFSETQ. The CDR3 contains 16 residues. The CDR3 DNA reads TGCGCCAGCAGCTTAAGTAGCGGGGGAGTATCAGATACGCAGTATTTT. Its translation: CASSLSSGGVSDTQYF.

V usage is TRBV2 and J usage is TRBJ1-1; 7 bases are a match to TRBD1. Trimming took 3 bases from V and 6 from J; bases not matched to a gene: 10. Germline V gene lookup returns CDR1 SNHLY and CDR2 FYNNEI. CDR3 length: 15 amino acids. CDR3 DNA: TGTGCCAGCAGTGACCTGACAGGGAAGGGTTCTGAAGCTTTCTTT. Residues: CASSDLTGKGSEAFF.

The J gene is TRBJ2-7, the V gene TRBV27, with 9 bases lining up with TRBD1. V trimming: 6 bases; J trimming: 4 bases; junction bases outside the gene matches: 4. Germline lookup yields CDR1 MNHEY and CDR2 SMNVEV (reference sequence). The CDR3 extends over 13 amino acids. CDR3 nucleotide sequence: TGTGCCAGCAGGGGACAGGGTTCGTACGAGCAGTACTTC. It encodes CASRGQGSYEQYF.

The DNA of the CDR3 is TGTGCCAGCAGTCCCTTTAATAGCAATCAGCCCCAGCATTTT. Amino acids: CASSPFNSNQPQHF. This chain links TRBV6-5 with TRBJ1-5; D gene unclear. The V end lost 5 bases, the J end lost 0 bases, and 8 bases lay between the germline ends. Looked up from germline, CDR1 is MNHEY and CDR2 is SVGAGI. This CDR3 region has 14 residues.

This clone came up once. The chain couples TRBV5-1 to TRBJ2-7, with D tentatively TRBD1 (6 bases). The CDR3 spans 15 residues. Germline V gives CDR1 SGHRS, CDR2 YFSETQ. V was cut by 4 bases and J by 1 base, with 15 bases left in between. CDR3 residues: CASSISRDTSYEQYF. CDR3 DNA: TGCGCCAGCAGCATTTCCCGGGACACTTCCTACGAGCAGTACTTC.

This chain uses TRBV4-1 with TRBJ1-6, with TRBD1 matching 8 bases. The junction had 5 bases not matched to a gene; V was cut back by 4 bases and J by 9 bases. There are 14 residues in the CDR3. CDR1 and CDR2 from the germline V gene are MGHRA and YSYEKL. The CDR3 DNA sequence: TGCGCCAGCAGCCTTCAGGGGGCTAGTTCACCCCTCCACTTT. Protein product: CASSLQGASSPLHF.

This clone was seen more than once but under ten times. This chain joins TRBV4-1 and TRBJ1-3, with 8 positions matching TRBD1. This CDR3 has 15 residues. V lost 0 bases to trimming and J lost 11 bases; unmatched junction nucleotides: 9. Per the germline V gene, CDR1 is MGHRA and CDR2 is YSYEKL. The CDR3 nucleotides read TGCGCCAGCAGCCAAGATACAGGGGGAAGGGTACCCATATATTTT. It specifies CASSQDTGGRVPIYF.

The V call is TRBV5-4, the J call TRBJ1-3; TRBD1 is a possible D gene (5 bases). The CDR3 consists of 18 residues. V lost 2 bases and J lost 0, with 18 bases in between. Germline CDR1 reads SGHNT; CDR2 reads YYREEE (reference sequence). The CDR3, as DNA: TGTGCCAGCAGCTTTCGCGCGGGGCCAGATACCTCTGGAAACACCATATATTTT. This sequence encodes CASSFRAGPDTSGNTIYF.

This chain joins TRBV7-3 and TRBJ2-1; 8 bases fit TRBD2. J lost 2 bases, V lost 5 bases, and 5 bases had no gene match. This CDR3 spans 15 amino acids. CDR1 and CDR2 (germline): SGHTA, FQGTGA. CDR3 region: CASSLSSGPYNEQFF. Written as DNA, the CDR3 is TGTGCCAGCAGCCTTTCTAGCGGGCCCTACAATGAGCAGTTCTTC.